The 26 T cell receptor beta chains in this list originate from one sample, sequenced in a study of blood T cell repertoires in COVID-19. TCRdb keeps only in-frame clones here, not all; method: immunoSEQ multiplex PCR. The data hold about 57,000 clones, with 82% observed a single time. Sequencing was carried out using peripheral blood. The receptors derive from a woman aged 60-75 years with acute or convalescent COVID-19.

This clone has a single count. The junction and the germline gene differ at one end; a read error may be behind it. The rearrangement links TRBV3-1 (or the pseudogene TRBV3-2) to TRBJ2-5; D might be TRBD1 (6 bases). CDR3 size: 15 residues. The germline V gene encodes CDR1 LGHDT and CDR2 YNNKEL (reference sequence). Written as DNA, the CDR3 is TGTGCCAGCAGTCAAGAAGGCAGGGGAGAAGAGACCCAGTACTTC. Amino acids: CASSQEGRGEETQYF.

The chain employs TRBV9 and TRBJ1-3; D is uncertain. This CDR3 has 14 amino acids. With 0 bases removed from V and 4 bases from J, the gap between germline ends came to 8 bases. Germline loops: CDR1 SGDLS, CDR2 YYNGEE. The DNA for the CDR3 is TGTGCCAGCAGCGTAGAGTCTGGCGGAAACACCATATATTTT. Encoded protein: CASSVESGGNTIYF.

The J gene is TRBJ1-1, the V gene TRBV7-2; D is uncertain. CDR1 and CDR2 from the germline V gene are SGHTA and FQGNSA. Trimming cost V 5 bases and J 1 base, with 8 bases left between them. The CDR3 has 13 amino acids. The CDR3 spells CASSSRRNTEAFF. The CDR3 bases are TGTGCCAGCAGCAGTAGGAGGAACACTGAAGCTTTCTTT.

This clone was counted only a few times. V usage is TRBV14 and J usage is TRBJ2-1; D might be TRBD1 (5 bases). The CDR3 is 17 residues long. Germline V gene sequence: CDR1 SGHDN, CDR2 FVKESK. V was cut by 0 bases and J by 0 bases, with 12 bases left in between. The CDR3 sequence is CASSQDPGWSSYNEQFF. The CDR3 DNA reads as TGTGCCAGCAGCCAAGATCCAGGGTGGAGCTCCTACAATGAGCAGTTCTTC. The whole variable domain, filled in from reference TRBV14 and TRBJ2-1, reads EAGVTQFPSHSVIEKGQTVTLRCDPISGHDNLYWYRRVMGKEIKFLLHFVKESKQDESGMPNNRFLAERTGGTYSTLKVQPAELEDSGVYFCASSQDPGWSSYNEQFFGPGTRLTVL.

The chain recombines TRBV3-1 (or the pseudogene TRBV3-2) with TRBJ2-3; TRBD2 is a possible D gene (6 bases). CDR3 length equals 14 residues. Trimming removed 4 bases from V and 5 bases from J, with 13 bases in between. Germline CDR1 LGHDT, CDR2 YNNKEL (reference sequence). The CDR3 coding sequence is TGTGCCAGCAGCCCCAGCGGGCGTAAAGATACGCAGTATTTT. As protein: CASSPSGRKDTQYF.

The J gene is TRBJ1-6, the V gene TRBV30; D is possibly TRBD1 (6 bases). CDR1 GTSNPN and CDR2 SVGIG come from the germline V gene (reference sequence). This CDR3 has 14 amino acids. V lost 3 bases to trimming and J lost 3 bases, with 9 bases between them. CDR3 loop: CAWRGTRYNSPLHF. Written as DNA, the CDR3 is TGTGCCTGGAGGGGGACACGCTATAATTCACCCCTCCACTTT.

The V gene is TRBV7-9, the J gene TRBJ2-5, with 7 bases identical to TRBD1. The junction had 10 bases not matched to a gene; V was cut back by 5 bases and J by 13 bases. The V gene's germline CDR1 is SEHNR and CDR2 FQNEAQ (reference sequence). The CDR3 length is 12 residues. CDR3 sequence (DNA): TGTGCCAGCAGCCAAGACAGGGACCCCCCGTACTTC. Protein: CASSQDRDPPYF. The full variable domain, its missing parts supplied by reference TRBV7-9 and TRBJ2-5, is DTGVSQNPRHKITKRGQNVTFRCDPISEHNRLYWYRQTLGQGPEFLTYFQNEAQLEKSRLLSDRFSAERPKGSFSTLEIQRTEQGDSAMYLCASSQDRDPPYFGPGTRLLVL.

The V gene is TRBV5-1, the J gene TRBJ1-5; D not certain. This CDR3 is built from 13 residues. V was shortened by 0 bases and J by 7 bases, with 8 bases between the two germline ends. CDR1 and CDR2 from the germline V gene are SGHRS and YFSETQ. CDR3 in amino acids: CASSLEGGQPQHF. CDR3 DNA: TGCGCCAGCAGCTTGGAGGGCGGGCAGCCCCAGCATTTT.

This chain joins TRBV12-3 or TRBV12-4 and TRBJ1-1; D unclear. V was shortened by 2 bases and J by 0 bases, with 4 bases between the two germline ends. The CDR3 is 13 residues long. The chain's CDR3 is CASSLTVNTEAFF. The CDR3 DNA reads as TGTGCCAGCAGTTTAACGGTGAACACTGAAGCTTTCTTT.

The rearrangement links TRBV5-5 to TRBJ2-7; D perhaps matches TRBD1 (6 bases). This CDR3 is 14 amino acids long. The ends were cut back, 4 bases at V and 7 bases at J, with 18 bases in the middle. CDR1 and CDR2 from the germline V gene are SGHKS and YYEKEE (reference sequence). CDR3: CASSIDPGHGEQYF. The CDR3 DNA sequence: TGTGCCAGCAGCATCGACCCGGGACACGGGGAGCAGTACTTC.

This chain connects TRBV4-3 to TRBJ1-3; no reliable D call. The CDR3 spans 15 residues. V lost 0 bases and J 2 bases, leaving 8 bases between the germline ends. From germline, CDR1 is LGHNA and CDR2 YSLEER. The CDR3 sequence is CASSQDRSPGNTIYF. The CDR3 DNA reads TGCGCCAGCAGCCAAGATCGCAGTCCTGGAAACACCATATATTTT.

The chain employs TRBV7-9 and TRBJ2-7; 8 bases are shared with TRBD1. Trimming cost V 4 bases and J 0 bases; bases outside gene matches: 5. The CDR3 extends over 15 amino acids. Germline V gene sequence: CDR1 SEHNR, CDR2 FQNEAQ (reference sequence). CDR3 nucleotides: TGTGCCAGCAGCTCCGGGACAGGAAGCTCCTACGAGCAGTACTTC. Translation: CASSSGTGSSYEQYF.

The chain couples TRBV19 to TRBJ1-1; possible D gene TRBD1, 6 bases. Looked up from germline, CDR1 is LNHDA and CDR2 is SQIVND (reference sequence). This CDR3 is 15 amino acids long. V was pared by 9 bases and J by 0 bases, with 17 bases between. The CDR3 region is CASHASGDMNTEAFF. CDR3 bases: TGTGCCAGCCACGCTAGTGGGGACATGAACACTGAAGCTTTCTTT.

This clone turned up a few times. CDR3 DNA: TGCGCCAGCAGCCAACCCCGGGGGGACACCACCTACAATGAGCAGTTCTTC. It codes for CASSQPRGDTTYNEQFF. The V gene is TRBV4-3, the J gene TRBJ2-1, with a tentative D call TRBD2 (7 bases). The CDR3 consists of 17 residues. The V and J ends lost 2 bases and 2 bases respectively, with 16 bases between them. CDR1 is LGHNA, CDR2 YSLEER, per germline.

The chain recombines TRBV27 with TRBJ2-6; possible D gene TRBD2, 5 bases. Germline loops: CDR1 MNHEY, CDR2 SMNVEV (reference sequence). The germline V and J ends were trimmed by 3 bases and 4 bases, with 10 bases remaining between them. CDR3 size: 15 residues. The CDR3: CASSLTEAGANVLTF. CDR3 bases: TGTGCCAGCAGTTTGACGGAGGCCGGGGCCAACGTCCTGACTTTC.

This clone was recorded only once. V gene TRBV2 combines with J gene TRBJ1-6; perhaps TRBD1 as D (5 bases). Trimming cost V 2 bases and J 8 bases, with 10 bases left between them. The CDR3 covers 14 residues. CDR1 and CDR2 (germline): SNHLY, FYNNEI. Here the CDR3 reads CASSESGVDSPLHF. The CDR3 DNA is TGTGCCAGCAGTGAATCGGGGGTCGATTCACCCCTCCACTTT.

The chain has TRBV3-1 (or the pseudogene TRBV3-2) and TRBJ1-6; 7 bases are shared with TRBD1. The CDR3 consists of 14 residues. Trimming at V came to 4 bases and at J to 9 bases, leaving 6 bases not matched to a gene. Germline-derived CDR1 and CDR2 are LGHDT and YNNKEL (reference sequence). CDR3: CASSPNRGGSPLHF. In DNA, the CDR3 is TGTGCCAGCAGCCCCAACAGGGGAGGTTCACCCCTCCACTTT.

This clone occurred a few times. The J gene is TRBJ1-6, the V gene TRBV4-2; D call uncertain. Germline V CDR1 and CDR2: LGHNA, YNFKEQ. The germline V and J ends were trimmed by 0 bases and 8 bases, with 5 bases remaining between them. This CDR3 contains 13 residues. The CDR3 here is CASSQDQDSPLHF. CDR3 sequence (DNA): TGTGCCAGCAGCCAAGATCAGGATTCACCCCTCCACTTT.

This clone occurred a few times. This chain joins TRBV6-1 and TRBJ1-1; D gene unclear. V was pared by 0 bases and J by 11 bases, with 16 bases between. Germline loops: CDR1 MNHNS, CDR2 SASEGT. This CDR3 has 14 amino acids. CDR3: CASSEAYRRVPAFF. The CDR3 DNA sequence: TGTGCCAGCAGTGAAGCTTATCGGCGGGTCCCGGCTTTCTTT.

In its sample, this clone was seen once. V usage is TRBV19 and J usage is TRBJ2-3; TRBD2 matches at 8 bases. V lost 6 bases, J lost 5 bases, and 13 bases stayed unmatched. Germline assignment: CDR1 LNHDA and CDR2 SQIVND (reference sequence). This CDR3 is 16 amino acids long. The CDR3 DNA follows: TGTGCCAGTAGCGAATACTCGGGGGGGTTGGGAGATACGCAGTATTTT. It is translated as CASSEYSGGLGDTQYF.

Only a few counts were recorded for this clone. This chain links TRBV12-3 or TRBV12-4 with TRBJ2-2; D not certain. The CDR3 covers 13 residues. V dropped 1 base and J dropped 6 bases, with 6 bases sitting between them. The DNA for the CDR3 is TGTGCCAGCAGTTTAGGGCTCCCCGGGGAGCTGTTTTTT. Protein product: CASSLGLPGELFF.

The chain has TRBV7-2 and TRBJ1-6, with 7 bases identical to TRBD1. The CDR3 is 13 residues long. V trimming: 5 bases; J trimming: 12 bases; junction bases outside the gene matches: 7. Germline CDR1 and CDR2: SGHTA and FQGNSA. The chain's CDR3 is CASSTQGERPLHF. CDR3 sequence (DNA): TGTGCCAGCAGCACCCAGGGGGAGAGACCCCTCCACTTT.

There are a few counts of this clone. The chain couples TRBV27 to TRBJ2-3; no reliable D call. The CDR3 has 12 amino acids. Germline V lookup: CDR1 MNHEY, CDR2 SMNVEV (reference sequence). V lost 5 bases and J 5 bases, leaving 8 bases between the germline ends. The CDR3 coding sequence is TGTGCCAGCAGTAACCAGAAAGATACGCAGTATTTT. Translated: CASSNQKDTQYF.

The chain links TRBV24-1 to TRBJ1-1; the match to TRBD1 covers 7 bases. Trimming removed 6 bases from V and 6 bases from J; junction bases left unmatched: 3. Germline V gene data show CDR1 as KGHDR and CDR2 as SFDVKD. The CDR3 has 12 residues. This CDR3 is CATSPTGAEAFF. The CDR3 region has the DNA TGTGCCACCAGTCCCACAGGGGCTGAAGCTTTCTTT.

The chain couples TRBV6-6 to TRBJ2-3, with 9 bases lining up with TRBD2. This CDR3 region has 18 residues. Germline loops: CDR1 MNHNY, CDR2 SVGAGI (reference sequence). The junction had 18 bases not matched to a gene; V was cut back by 6 bases and J by 5 bases. CDR3 coding DNA: TGTGCCAGCAGCCGAACAGGCGGGGGGGCCGTATTAGGAGATACGCAGTATTTT. It is translated as CASSRTGGGAVLGDTQYF.

The chain recombines TRBV9 with TRBJ2-7; 12 bases match TRBD1. CDR3 length equals 14 residues. The V and J ends lost 5 bases and 5 bases, in that order; junction bases with no gene match: 5. Germline V gene data show CDR1 as SGDLS and CDR2 as YYNGEE. CDR3 sequence: CASRPGQGAHEQYF. CDR3 coding DNA: TGTGCCAGCAGGCCGGGACAGGGGGCCCACGAGCAGTACTTC.